Following are 32 T cell receptor beta chains from one sample sequenced in a study of blood T cell repertoires in COVID-19. The data were produced by immunoSEQ multiplex PCR, yet TCRdb's version contains in-frame clones alone and is incomplete. Among about 470,000 clones listed, approximately 90% were seen once. The material sequenced was PBMCs or T cells enriched from blood (not recorded which). These receptors were collected from a woman under 30 who had recovered from COVID-19.

The chain has TRBV3-1 (or the pseudogene TRBV3-2) and TRBJ2-2; no firm D call. The CDR3 length is 12 residues. Germline-derived CDR1 and CDR2 are LGHDT and YNNKEL (reference sequence). V was trimmed by 1 base and J by 7 bases, leaving 4 bases between them. CDR3 nucleotides: TGTGCCAGCAGCCAAGGGCTCGGGGAGCTGTTTTTT. Encoded protein: CASSQGLGELFF.

V and J are TRBV3-1 (or the pseudogene TRBV3-2) and TRBJ1-1; 7 nucleotides line up with TRBD1. The ends lost 1 base at V and 1 base at J; junction bases unmatched: 6. CDR1 LGHDT and CDR2 YNNKEL come from the germline V gene (reference sequence). This CDR3 is 16 amino acids long. The CDR3 loop reads CASSQAGGAANTEAFF. The CDR3 DNA sequence: TGTGCCAGCAGCCAAGCAGGGGGAGCGGCGAACACTGAAGCTTTCTTT.

CDR3 sequence (DNA): TGCGCCAGCAGCTCTGGGGGGTCCTACAATGAGCAGTTCTTC. The encoded protein is CASSSGGSYNEQFF. This chain links TRBV5-1 with TRBJ2-1; maybe TRBD2 (6 bases). The CDR3 extends over 14 amino acids. The ends were cut back, 3 bases at V and 1 base at J, with 8 bases in the middle. CDR1 is SGHRS, CDR2 YFSETQ, per germline.

The rearrangement uses TRBV19 and TRBJ1-1; possible D gene TRBD1, 5 bases. The germline V gene has CDR1 LNHDA and CDR2 SQIVND (reference sequence). Between the trimmed V and J ends, which lost 1 base and 1 base, there was a span of 7 bases. This CDR3 spans 14 amino acids. The CDR3 nucleotides are TGTGCCAGTAGTATAGCGCAGGGGAACACTGAAGCTTTCTTT. This translates into CASSIAQGNTEAFF.

This clone appeared a single time. The V call is TRBV3-1 (or the pseudogene TRBV3-2), the J call TRBJ1-2, with unresolved D. V was clipped by 6 bases and J by 3 bases, with 11 bases between them. The CDR3 runs to 13 residues. Germline CDR1 reads LGHDT; CDR2 reads YNNKEL (reference sequence). CDR3 residues: CASSRGSYYGYTF. DNA for the CDR3: TGTGCCAGCAGTAGAGGGTCTTACTATGGCTACACCTTC.

This sequence joins TRBV27 and TRBJ1-1, with 8 bases that match TRBD1. The germline V gene has CDR1 MNHEY and CDR2 SMNVEV (reference sequence). The junction had 10 bases not matched to a gene; V was cut back by 7 bases and J by 3 bases. The CDR3 is made up of 15 amino acids. This chain's CDR3 is CASTDTGGGDTEAFF. CDR3 sequence (DNA): TGTGCCAGCACCGATACAGGGGGTGGTGACACTGAAGCTTTCTTT.

This chain uses TRBV29-1 with TRBJ2-7; 8 bases align to TRBD1. V trimming: 6 bases; J trimming: 7 bases; junction bases outside the gene matches: 5. From germline, CDR1 is SQVTM and CDR2 ANQGSEA. This CDR3 is built from 11 residues. DNA for the CDR3: TGCAGCGTGGCAGGGGGCGATGAGCAGTACTTC. Its protein is CSVAGGDEQYF.

The CDR3 sequence is CASSLTGGNRETQYF. In DNA, the CDR3 is TGCGCCAGCAGCTTGACAGGGGGCAATAGGGAGACCCAGTACTTC. This rearrangement joins TRBV5-1 to TRBJ2-5, with 9 nucleotides matching TRBD1. CDR3 length: 15 amino acids. The ends lost 1 base at V and 5 bases at J; junction bases unmatched: 6. Per the germline V gene, CDR1 is SGHRS and CDR2 is YFSETQ.

V usage is TRBV6-5 and J usage is TRBJ1-1, with D possibly TRBD1 on 5 matching bases. CDR3 length: 14 amino acids. V was pared by 0 bases and J by 5 bases, with 10 bases between. Germline V gene data show CDR1 as MNHEY and CDR2 as SVGAGI. CDR3 protein: CASSYSIGVTEAFF. The CDR3 DNA sequence: TGTGCCAGCAGTTACTCGATAGGGGTTACTGAAGCTTTCTTT.

Here the CDR3 DNA reads TGTGCCTGGACCCTTGACACTGAAGCTTTCTTT. Its translation is CAWTLDTEAFF. The genes are TRBV30 and TRBJ1-1, with D hard to call. Germline lookup yields CDR1 GTSNPN and CDR2 SVGIG (reference sequence). CDR3 length: 11 residues. Trimming removed 4 bases from V and 3 bases from J, with 6 bases in between.

This chain connects TRBV5-1 to TRBJ2-2; the D is unclear. This CDR3 has 15 amino acids. The V end lost 1 base, the J end lost 3 bases, and 10 bases lay between the germline ends. Germline CDR1 SGHRS, CDR2 YFSETQ. CDR3 region: CASSLYASDTGELFF. CDR3 nucleotides: TGCGCCAGCAGCTTGTATGCCAGCGACACCGGGGAGCTGTTTTTT.

This chain connects TRBV30 to TRBJ2-5, with D tentatively TRBD2 (6 bases). The CDR3 contains 13 residues. Germline V gene lookup returns CDR1 GTSNPN and CDR2 SVGIG (reference sequence). Trimming shortened V by 3 bases and J by 3 bases, and 11 bases separated the two germline ends. Here the CDR3 reads CAWSKGGEETQYF. The DNA of the CDR3 is TGTGCCTGGAGCAAAGGAGGGGAAGAGACCCAGTACTTC.

This sequence joins TRBV10-3 and TRBJ2-3; 7 bases are shared with TRBD1. V lost 5 bases and J lost 0; bases outside the gene matches: 2. CDR1 ENHRY and CDR2 SYGVKD come from the germline V gene. The CDR3 extends over 14 amino acids. CDR3 residues: CAISTTGSTDTQYF. The CDR3 DNA reads as TGTGCCATCAGTACGACAGGGAGCACAGATACGCAGTATTTT.

The chain carries TRBV28 and TRBJ1-4; D possibly corresponds to TRBD1 (6 bases). Per the germline V gene, CDR1 is MDHEN and CDR2 is SYDVKM. CDR3 length equals 17 residues. V was pared by 5 bases and J by 7 bases, with 23 bases between. The CDR3 DNA is TGTGCCAGCAGTCCTCTTCGGGGGGGCCAACGGGCTGAAAAACTGTTTTTT. Residues: CASSPLRGGQRAEKLFF.

The J gene is TRBJ2-7, the V gene TRBV29-1; 10 nucleotides match TRBD1. The CDR3 has 15 amino acids. With V trimmed by 4 bases and J by 5 bases, 11 bases remained unmatched. Germline V gene sequence: CDR1 SQVTM, CDR2 ANQGSEA. Here the CDR3 DNA reads TGCAGCGTTGGGAGGTCCGGGACAGGGGCGAACGAGCAGTACTTC. Protein: CSVGRSGTGANEQYF.

The V call is TRBV27, the J call TRBJ1-3; 8 bases agree with TRBD1. This CDR3 comprises 15 residues. Per the germline V gene, CDR1 is MNHEY and CDR2 is SMNVEV (reference sequence). With V trimmed by 6 bases and J by 7 bases, 11 bases remained unmatched. CDR3 sequence: CASSPGQGFGNTIYF. In DNA form, the CDR3 reads TGTGCCAGCAGCCCCGGACAGGGTTTCGGCAACACCATATATTTT.

V and J are TRBV5-1 and TRBJ2-3; the match to TRBD1 covers 11 bases. From germline, CDR1 is SGHRS and CDR2 YFSETQ. The CDR3 is 14 amino acids. V dropped 3 bases and J dropped 3; count of bases not matched to a gene: 0. CDR3 loop: CASSWDRGTDTQYF. CDR3 coding DNA: TGCGCCAGCAGCTGGGACAGGGGGACAGATACGCAGTATTTT.

This clone was seen a single time. The rearrangement uses TRBV6-6 and TRBJ2-7, with 9 bases identical to TRBD1. J gave up 3 bases and V 7 bases, and 7 bases lay outside the gene matches. This CDR3 is 14 amino acids long. Germline V lookup: CDR1 MNHNY, CDR2 SVGAGI (reference sequence). The CDR3 DNA reads TGTGCCAGCAAAAAGGGACAGGGAAACTACGAGCAGTACTTC. Translation: CASKKGQGNYEQYF.

This chain links TRBV10-3 with TRBJ2-1; 14 bases are shared with TRBD2. Germline V gives CDR1 ENHRY, CDR2 SYGVKD. V trimming: 2 bases; J trimming: 5 bases; junction bases outside the gene matches: 2. The CDR3 runs 16 residues. The CDR3 DNA sequence: TGTGCCATCAGTGAGCGGGGACTAGCGGGGGACAATGAGCAGTTCTTC. As protein: CAISERGLAGDNEQFF.

The chain is built from TRBV2 and TRBJ2-2, with D possibly matching TRBD1 (5 bases). Germline CDR1 reads SNHLY; CDR2 reads FYNNEI. The CDR3 length is 15 residues. V lost 0 bases and J 7 bases, leaving 12 bases between the germline ends. The CDR3 here is CASSEALRQGGELFF. CDR3 sequence (DNA): TGTGCCAGCAGTGAAGCGCTTCGGCAGGGCGGGGAGCTGTTTTTT.

The rearrangement uses TRBV5-6 and TRBJ2-6, with 7 bases lining up with TRBD1. The CDR3 spans 18 residues. Trimming cost V 1 base and J 1 base; bases outside gene matches: 8. Per the germline V gene, CDR1 is SGHDT and CDR2 is YYEEEE. CDR3 sequence reads: CASSLLGGEGSGANVLTF. The CDR3 DNA sequence: TGTGCCAGCAGCTTGCTAGGGGGCGAAGGGTCTGGGGCCAACGTCCTGACTTTC.

The rearrangement links TRBV9 to TRBJ2-5; TRBD2 aligns across 8 bases. The germline V gene encodes CDR1 SGDLS and CDR2 YYNGEE. J gave up 2 bases and V 6 bases, and 12 bases lay outside the gene matches. This CDR3 comprises 16 residues. Here the CDR3 reads CASTRGGLTEQETQYF. Written as DNA, the CDR3 is TGTGCCAGCACCCGGGGGGGACTAACGGAACAAGAGACCCAGTACTTC.

This clone was counted only a few times. The genes are TRBV3-1 (or the pseudogene TRBV3-2) and TRBJ1-3, with 7 bases identical to TRBD1. CDR1 LGHDT and CDR2 YNNKEL come from the germline V gene (reference sequence). Unmatched junction bases numbered 5, after V lost 5 bases and J lost 4 bases. The CDR3 consists of 14 residues. As DNA, the CDR3 is TGTGCCAGCAGCTATACAGGGGTCGGAAACACCATATATTTT. Translating gives CASSYTGVGNTIYF.

This chain uses TRBV4-1 with TRBJ2-2, with no clear D. This CDR3 spans 14 amino acids. Per the germline V gene, CDR1 is MGHRA and CDR2 is YSYEKL. V was pared by 0 bases and J by 2 bases, with 4 bases between. This CDR3 is CASSQDLNTGELFF. DNA for the CDR3: TGCGCCAGCAGCCAAGATCTAAACACCGGGGAGCTGTTTTTT.

The chain is built from TRBV12-5 and TRBJ1-5; D perhaps matches TRBD1 (6 bases). The CDR3 length is 15 residues. CDR1 LGHNT and CDR2 FRNRAP come from the germline V gene. V was pared by 5 bases and J by 2 bases, with 13 bases between. CDR3: CASGQTGIGNQPQHF. CDR3 bases: TGTGCTAGTGGTCAAACAGGGATCGGCAATCAGCCCCAGCATTTT.

The chain carries TRBV4-1 and TRBJ2-3; D unclear. V was pared by 1 base and J by 6 bases, with 5 bases between. The CDR3 consists of 12 residues. Germline CDR1 is MGHRA and CDR2 is YSYEKL. The CDR3, as DNA: TGCGCCAGCAGCCAAGGTCAGGATACGCAGTATTTT. Translated, it gives CASSQGQDTQYF.

DNA of the CDR3: TGTGCCAGCAGTCAGGTCTCGAATACGCAGTATTTT. Amino acids: CASSQVSNTQYF. V is TRBV27 and J is TRBJ2-3; D remains ambiguous. Germline CDR1 is MNHEY and CDR2 is SMNVEV (reference sequence). V was clipped by 5 bases and J by 7 bases, with 10 bases between them. This CDR3 has 12 residues.

The chain combines TRBV29-1 with TRBJ2-3, with D unresolved. CDR1 and CDR2 (germline): SQVTM, ANQGSEA. There are 15 residues in the CDR3. The V end was cut by 5 bases, the J end by 1 base, with 16 bases between. The CDR3 DNA follows: TGCAGCGTTTCACGCGGAACACTCGGCACAGATACGCAGTATTTT. It is translated as CSVSRGTLGTDTQYF.

The rearrangement links TRBV13 to TRBJ1-6, with TRBD1 matching 8 bases. V gave up 5 bases and J gave up 10 bases; unmatched junction bases: 7. The V gene's germline CDR1 is PRHDT and CDR2 FYEKMQ (reference sequence). This CDR3 region has 14 residues. The CDR3 here is CASSTGQGNSPLHF. DNA of the CDR3: TGTGCCAGCAGCACAGGACAGGGAAACTCACCCCTCCACTTT.

The J gene is TRBJ1-4, the V gene TRBV4-2; D unclear. The V and J ends lost 4 bases and 8 bases respectively, with 14 bases between them. The germline V gene encodes CDR1 LGHNA and CDR2 YNFKEQ. CDR3 length equals 14 residues. The CDR3 is CASSPSGVVEKLFF. For the CDR3, the DNA is TGTGCCAGCAGCCCATCCGGGGTGGTGGAAAAACTGTTTTTT.

The chain joins TRBV9 to TRBJ2-7; 8 bases line up with TRBD1. Germline V gene data show CDR1 as SGDLS and CDR2 as YYNGEE. The CDR3 totals 16 residues. The junction had 5 bases not matched to a gene; V was cut back by 0 bases and J by 0 bases. CDR3 bases: TGTGCCAGCAGCGTAGCTCCTCAGGGGGCCTCCTACGAGCAGTACTTC. Protein product: CASSVAPQGASYEQYF.

The chain uses TRBV24-1 and TRBJ1-3; TRBD1 matches at 7 bases. The ends lost 5 bases at V and 1 base at J; junction bases unmatched: 10. Per the germline V gene, CDR1 is KGHDR and CDR2 is SFDVKD. This CDR3 contains 17 residues. CDR3 nucleotide sequence: TGTGCCACCAGTGCCCGGGACAGAAAACGTTCTGGAAACACCATATATTTT. This translates into CATSARDRKRSGNTIYF.